This is a list of T cell receptor beta chains from one sample in a study of blood T cell repertoires in COVID-19. Clones were sequenced by immunoSEQ multiplex PCR, and TCRdb holds only the in-frame ones, with some missing. This sample yields approximately 300,000 clones, of which 80% to 90% are seen a single time; more than 3.5% belongs to the top ten. Material: PBMCs or T cells enriched from blood (not recorded which). The source of these receptors is a woman between 25 and 40 years old who had recovered from COVID-19. CDR3s include the opening cysteine and the closing phenylalanine or tryptophan. D genes are given only for firm matches. Size tells how often a clone was seen (once, few, many) or the class of an expanded clone, and some rows leave it out.

d_gene	v_gene	j_gene	len	abundance	CDR3aa	CDR3nt
TRBD1	TRBV28	TRBJ1-5	16	.	CASSRIPGQFNQPQHF	TGTGCCAGCAGCCGCATACCGGGACAGTTTAATCAGCCCCAGCATTTT
.	TRBV28	TRBJ1-2	12	.	CASSLYFRGYTF	TGTGCCAGCAGTTTATATTTTCGTGGCTACACCTTC
TRBD2	TRBV11-2	TRBJ2-7	17	.	CASSSLAGVRSSYEQYF	TGTGCCAGCAGCTCCCTAGCGGGAGTGCGGAGCTCCTACGAGCAGTACTTC
.	TRBV11-2	TRBJ2-3	15	.	CASSLDWTGTDTQYF	TGTGCCAGCAGCTTAGATTGGACAGGCACAGATACGCAGTATTTT
.	TRBV5-1	TRBJ1-3	16	.	CASSLSSGGTGNTIYF	TGCGCCAGCAGCTTGAGTTCGGGGGGCACTGGAAACACCATATATTTT
TRBD1	TRBV27	TRBJ2-3	16	.	CASSPPGQGARDTQYF	TGTGCCAGCAGTCCACCGGGACAGGGGGCTAGAGATACGCAGTATTTT
TRBD1	TRBV27	TRBJ2-7	17	.	CASSRPPGGHLNYEQYF	TGTGCCAGCAGTCGACCCCCAGGGGGCCATCTCAACTACGAGCAGTACTTC
TRBD1	TRBV24-1	TRBJ1-1	13	.	CATSGGQEAEAFF	TGTGCCACCAGTGGGGGACAGGAGGCTGAAGCTTTCTTT
TRBD1	TRBV20-1	TRBJ1-6	15	.	CSASEKTGVYSPLHF	TGCAGTGCTAGTGAGAAGACAGGGGTGTATTCACCCCTCCACTTT
.	TRBV28	TRBJ2-7	14	once	CASSFIRESYEQYF	TGTGCCAGCAGTTTTATTAGGGAGTCATACGAGCAGTACTTC
.	TRBV24-1	TRBJ2-1	17	few	CATSASTSGTPWNEQFF	TGTGCCACCAGTGCCTCAACCTCAGGGACTCCCTGGAATGAGCAGTTCTTC
TRBD1	TRBV19	TRBJ1-2	15	.	CASSMWTGYGNGYTF	TGTGCCAGTAGTATGTGGACAGGGTATGGTAATGGCTACACCTTC
TRBD2	TRBV7-9	TRBJ2-1	15	.	CASSRLAGRYNEQFF	TGTGCCAGCAGCCGACTAGCGGGGCGGTACAATGAGCAGTTCTTC
.	TRBV6-5	TRBJ1-1	14	.	CASSYGRANTEAFF	TGTGCCAGCAGTTACGGCAGGGCGAACACTGAAGCTTTCTTT
TRBD1	TRBV6-1	TRBJ1-6	17	.	CASSEGDRWQYNSPLHF	TGTGCCAGCAGTGAAGGGGACAGGTGGCAGTATAATTCACCCCTCCACTTT
.	TRBV2	TRBJ1-5	16	once	CASSAGRVYSNQPQHF	TGTGCCAGCAGTGCCGGCAGGGTTTATAGCAATCAGCCCCAGCATTTT
.	TRBV13	TRBJ1-2	14	.	CASRSTTANYGYTF	TGTGCCAGCAGGTCCACGACAGCTAACTATGGCTACACCTTC
.	TRBV19	TRBJ2-7	14	.	CASSMLTGTYEQYF	TGTGCCAGTAGTATGTTGACGGGAACCTACGAGCAGTACTTC
TRBD1	TRBV28	TRBJ2-1	16	.	CASSYTTTGEYNEQFF	TGTGCCAGCAGTTACACAACGACAGGGGAATACAATGAGCAGTTCTTC
.	TRBV30	TRBJ1-3	14	.	CAWDRQLSGNTIYF	TGTGCCTGGGATAGACAGCTCTCTGGAAACACCATATATTTT
.	TRBV28	TRBJ2-5	13	.	CASSLWGLETQYF	TGTGCCAGCAGCCTGTGGGGACTAGAGACCCAGTACTTC
.	TRBV7-9	TRBJ2-3	14	.	CASSVGLLTDTQYF	TGTGCCAGCTCCGTCGGACTACTCACAGATACGCAGTATTTT